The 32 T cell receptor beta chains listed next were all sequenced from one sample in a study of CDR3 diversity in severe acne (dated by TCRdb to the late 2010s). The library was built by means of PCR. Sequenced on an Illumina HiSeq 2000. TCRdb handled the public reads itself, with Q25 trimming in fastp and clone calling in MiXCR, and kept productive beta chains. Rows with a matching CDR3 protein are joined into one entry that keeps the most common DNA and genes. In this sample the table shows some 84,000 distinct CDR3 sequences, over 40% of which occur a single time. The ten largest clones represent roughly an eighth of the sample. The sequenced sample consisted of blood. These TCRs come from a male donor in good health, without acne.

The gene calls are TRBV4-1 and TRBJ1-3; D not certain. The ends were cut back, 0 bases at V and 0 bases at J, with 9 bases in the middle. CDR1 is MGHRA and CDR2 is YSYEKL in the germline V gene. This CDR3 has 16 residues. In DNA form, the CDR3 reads TGCGCCAGCAGCCAAGATAAACAGTCCTCTGGAAACACCATATATTTT. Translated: CASSQDKQSSGNTIYF.

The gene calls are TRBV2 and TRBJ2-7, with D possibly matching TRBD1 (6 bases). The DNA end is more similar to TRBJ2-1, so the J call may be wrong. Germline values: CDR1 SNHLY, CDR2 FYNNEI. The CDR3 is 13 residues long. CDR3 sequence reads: CASSLQGGNEQFF. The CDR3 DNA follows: TGTGCCAGCAGCCTACAGGGTGGCAATGAGCAGTTCTTC.

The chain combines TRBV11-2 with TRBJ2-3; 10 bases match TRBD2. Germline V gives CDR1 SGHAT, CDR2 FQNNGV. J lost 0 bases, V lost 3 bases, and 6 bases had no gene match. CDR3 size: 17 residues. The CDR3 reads CASSLLSGGISTDTQYF. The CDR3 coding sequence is TGTGCCAGCAGCTTGCTTAGCGGGGGGATTAGCACAGATACGCAGTATTTT.

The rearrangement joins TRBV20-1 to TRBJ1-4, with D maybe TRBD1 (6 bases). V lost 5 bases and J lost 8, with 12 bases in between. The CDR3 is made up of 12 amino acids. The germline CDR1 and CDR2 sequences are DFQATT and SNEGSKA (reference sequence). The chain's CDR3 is CSASRTAEKLFF. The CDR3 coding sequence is TGCAGTGCTTCCCGGACAGCGGAAAAACTGTTTTTT.

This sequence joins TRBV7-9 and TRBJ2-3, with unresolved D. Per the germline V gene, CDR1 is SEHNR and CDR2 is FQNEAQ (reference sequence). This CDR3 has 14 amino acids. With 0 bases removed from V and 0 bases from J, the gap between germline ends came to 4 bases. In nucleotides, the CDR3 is TGTGCCAGCAGCTTAGCGGCTAGCACAGATACGCAGTATTTT. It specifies CASSLAASTDTQYF.

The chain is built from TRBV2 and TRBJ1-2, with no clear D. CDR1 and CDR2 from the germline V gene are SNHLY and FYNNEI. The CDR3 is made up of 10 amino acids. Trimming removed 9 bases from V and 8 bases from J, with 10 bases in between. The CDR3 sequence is CARYINGYTF. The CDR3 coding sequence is TGTGCCAGGTACATTAACGGCTACACCTTC.

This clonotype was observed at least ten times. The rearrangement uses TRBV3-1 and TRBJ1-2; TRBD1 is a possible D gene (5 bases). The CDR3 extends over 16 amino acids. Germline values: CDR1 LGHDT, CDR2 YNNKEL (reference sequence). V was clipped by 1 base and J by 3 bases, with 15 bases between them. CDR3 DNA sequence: TGTGCCAGCAGCCAAGGCATGACAGAAGCCTACTATGGCTACACCTTC. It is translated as CASSQGMTEAYYGYTF.

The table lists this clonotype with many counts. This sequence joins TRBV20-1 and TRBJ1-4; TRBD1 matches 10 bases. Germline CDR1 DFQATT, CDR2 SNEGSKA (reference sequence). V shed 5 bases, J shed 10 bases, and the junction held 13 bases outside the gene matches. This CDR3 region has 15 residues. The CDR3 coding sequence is TGCAGTGCTGCCATCTCCGGGACAGGGGATTCAAAACTGTTTTTT. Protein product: CSAAISGTGDSKLFF.

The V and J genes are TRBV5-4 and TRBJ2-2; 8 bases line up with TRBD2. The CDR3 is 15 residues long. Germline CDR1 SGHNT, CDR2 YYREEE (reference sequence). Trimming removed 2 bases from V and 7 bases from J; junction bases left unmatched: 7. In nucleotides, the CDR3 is TGTGCCAGCAGCTTACCAGCGGGAGTGGGCGGGGAGCTGTTTTTT. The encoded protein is CASSLPAGVGGELFF.

The CDR3 spells CASQDMMNTEAFF. The CDR3 DNA sequence: TGTGCCAGCCAAGACATGATGAACACTGAAGCTTTCTTT. The rearrangement links TRBV6-2 or TRBV6-3 to TRBJ1-1, with D unresolved. CDR3 length: 13 residues. Germline-derived CDR1 and CDR2 are MNHEY and SVGEGT. V was cut by 8 bases and J by 0 bases, with 10 bases left in between.

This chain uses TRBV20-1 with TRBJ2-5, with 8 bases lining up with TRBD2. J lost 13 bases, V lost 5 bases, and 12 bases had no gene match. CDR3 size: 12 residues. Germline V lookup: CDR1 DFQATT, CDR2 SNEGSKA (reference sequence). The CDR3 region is CSAPERASGPYF. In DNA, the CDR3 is TGCAGTGCTCCAGAGAGGGCTAGCGGGCCGTACTTC.

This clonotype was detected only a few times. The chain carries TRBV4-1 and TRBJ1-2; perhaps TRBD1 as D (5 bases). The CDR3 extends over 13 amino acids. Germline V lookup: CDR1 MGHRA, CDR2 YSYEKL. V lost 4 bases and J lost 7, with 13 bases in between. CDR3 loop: CASSRSGSSGYTF. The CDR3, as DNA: TGCGCCAGCAGCCGGTCAGGGTCCTCTGGCTACACCTTC.

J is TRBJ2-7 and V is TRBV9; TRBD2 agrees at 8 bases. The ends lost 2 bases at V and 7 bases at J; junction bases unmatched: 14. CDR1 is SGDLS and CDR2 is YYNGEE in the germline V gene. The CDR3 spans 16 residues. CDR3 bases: TGTGCCAGCAGCGTCCCTCAAAGCGGGGGCTGGAGAGAGCAGTACTTC. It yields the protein CASSVPQSGGWREQYF.

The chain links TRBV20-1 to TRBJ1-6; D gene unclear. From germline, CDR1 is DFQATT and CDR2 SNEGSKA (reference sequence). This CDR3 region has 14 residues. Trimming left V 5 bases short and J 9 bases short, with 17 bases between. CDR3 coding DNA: TGCAGTGCTGTTCCGGGATATGCGACTTCACCCCTCCACTTT. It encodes CSAVPGYATSPLHF.

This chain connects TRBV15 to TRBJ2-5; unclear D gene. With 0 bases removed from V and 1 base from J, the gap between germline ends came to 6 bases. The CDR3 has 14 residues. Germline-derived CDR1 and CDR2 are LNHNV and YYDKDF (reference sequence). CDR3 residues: CATSRDSVQETQYF. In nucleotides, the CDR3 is TGTGCCACCAGCAGAGATTCCGTCCAAGAGACCCAGTACTTC.

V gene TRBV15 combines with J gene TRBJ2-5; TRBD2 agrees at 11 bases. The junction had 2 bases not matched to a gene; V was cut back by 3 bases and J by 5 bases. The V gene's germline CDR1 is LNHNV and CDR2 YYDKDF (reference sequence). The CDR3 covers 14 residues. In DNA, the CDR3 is TGTGCCACCAGCAGCCGACTAGCGGGGGAGACCCAGTACTTC. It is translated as CATSSRLAGETQYF.

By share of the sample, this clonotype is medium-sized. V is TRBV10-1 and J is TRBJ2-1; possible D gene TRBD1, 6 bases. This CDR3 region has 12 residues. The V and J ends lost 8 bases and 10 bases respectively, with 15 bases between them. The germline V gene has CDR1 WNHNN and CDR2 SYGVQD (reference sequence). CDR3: CASSPGVREQFF. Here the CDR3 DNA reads TGCGCCAGCTCCCCAGGGGTTCGCGAGCAGTTCTTC.

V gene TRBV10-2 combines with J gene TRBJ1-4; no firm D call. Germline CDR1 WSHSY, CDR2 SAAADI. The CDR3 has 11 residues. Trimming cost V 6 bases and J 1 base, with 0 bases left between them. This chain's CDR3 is CASRTNEKLFF. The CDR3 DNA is TGCGCCAGCAGAACTAATGAAAAACTGTTTTTT.

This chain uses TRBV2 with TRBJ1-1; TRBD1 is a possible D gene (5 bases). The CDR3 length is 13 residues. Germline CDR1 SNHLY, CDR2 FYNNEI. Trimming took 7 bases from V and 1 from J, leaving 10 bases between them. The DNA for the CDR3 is TGTGCCAGCATCGGACACAGGAACACTGAAGCTTTCTTT. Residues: CASIGHRNTEAFF.

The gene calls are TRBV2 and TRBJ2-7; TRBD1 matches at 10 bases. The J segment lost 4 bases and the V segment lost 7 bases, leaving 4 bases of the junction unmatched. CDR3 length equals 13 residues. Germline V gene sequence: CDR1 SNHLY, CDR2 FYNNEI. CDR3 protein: CASTRQGAYEQYF. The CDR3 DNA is TGTGCCAGCACCAGACAGGGGGCTTACGAGCAGTACTTC.

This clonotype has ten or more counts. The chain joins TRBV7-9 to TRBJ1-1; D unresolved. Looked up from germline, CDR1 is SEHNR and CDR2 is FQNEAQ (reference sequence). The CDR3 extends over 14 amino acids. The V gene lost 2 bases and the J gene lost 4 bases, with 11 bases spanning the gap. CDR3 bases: TGTGCCAGCAGCTTATCGGGAGGGTTCACTGAAGCTTTCTTT. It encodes CASSLSGGFTEAFF.

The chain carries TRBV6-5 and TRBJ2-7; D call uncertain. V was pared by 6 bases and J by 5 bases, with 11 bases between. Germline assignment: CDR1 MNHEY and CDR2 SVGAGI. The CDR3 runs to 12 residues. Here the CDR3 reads CASSQPRDEQYF. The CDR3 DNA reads TGTGCCAGCAGCCAGCCCCGGGACGAGCAGTACTTC.

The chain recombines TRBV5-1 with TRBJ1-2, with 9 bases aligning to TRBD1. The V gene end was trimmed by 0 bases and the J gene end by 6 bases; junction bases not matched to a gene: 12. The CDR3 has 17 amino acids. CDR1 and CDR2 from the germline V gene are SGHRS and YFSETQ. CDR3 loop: CASSLEGQGRKRDGYTF. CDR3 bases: TGCGCCAGCAGCTTGGAGGGACAGGGAAGAAAGAGGGATGGCTACACCTTC.

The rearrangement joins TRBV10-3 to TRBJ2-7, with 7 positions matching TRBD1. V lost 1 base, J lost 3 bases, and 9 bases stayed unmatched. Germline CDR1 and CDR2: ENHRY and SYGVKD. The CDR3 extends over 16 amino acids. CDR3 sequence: CAISEYTGTENYEQYF. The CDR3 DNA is TGTGCCATCAGTGAGTATACCGGGACAGAAAACTACGAGCAGTACTTC.

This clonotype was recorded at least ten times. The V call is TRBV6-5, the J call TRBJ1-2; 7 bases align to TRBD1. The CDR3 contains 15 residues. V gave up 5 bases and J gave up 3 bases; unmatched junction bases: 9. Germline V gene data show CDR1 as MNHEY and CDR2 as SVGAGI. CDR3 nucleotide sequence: TGTGCCAGCAGTATGGGGAGGGGGCGGGACTATGGCTACACCTTC. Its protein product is CASSMGRGRDYGYTF.

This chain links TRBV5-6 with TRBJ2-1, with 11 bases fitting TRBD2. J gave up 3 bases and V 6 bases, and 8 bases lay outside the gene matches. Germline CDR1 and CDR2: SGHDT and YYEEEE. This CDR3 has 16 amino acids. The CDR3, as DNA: TGTGCCAGCACCCGGGGGACTAGCGGATTCTACAATGAGCAGTTCTTC. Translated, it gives CASTRGTSGFYNEQFF.

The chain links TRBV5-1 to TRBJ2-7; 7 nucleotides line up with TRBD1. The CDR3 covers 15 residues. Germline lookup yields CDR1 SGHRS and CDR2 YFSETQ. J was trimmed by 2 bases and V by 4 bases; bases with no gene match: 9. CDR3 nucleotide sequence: TGCGCCAGCAGCGAACCGACAGGGACACCCTACGAGCAGTACTTC. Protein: CASSEPTGTPYEQYF. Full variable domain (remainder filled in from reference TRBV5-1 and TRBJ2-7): KAGVTQTPRYLIKTRGQQVTLSCSPISGHRSVSWYQQTPGQGLQFLFEYFSETQRNKGNFPGRFSGRQFSNSRSEMNVSTLELGDSALYLCASSEPTGTPYEQYFGPGTRLTVT.

The CDR3 nucleotides are TGTGCCAGCAGCCTCTCTAGCTACCAAGAGACCCAGTACTTC. This codes for CASSLSSYQETQYF. The rearrangement links TRBV6-5 to TRBJ2-5, with D tentatively TRBD2 (5 bases). CDR1 is MNHEY and CDR2 is SVGAGI in the germline V gene. The CDR3 has 14 residues. Trimming took 6 bases from V and 0 from J, leaving 11 bases between them.

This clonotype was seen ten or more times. The CDR3 DNA is TGTGCCAGCAGTGAAAGGCAGGAGCGGGGAAACACCATATATTTT. This gives the protein CASSERQERGNTIYF. V gene TRBV25-1 combines with J gene TRBJ1-3; D is unresolved. The V gene's germline CDR1 is MGHDK and CDR2 SYGVNS. Between the trimmed V and J ends, which lost 2 bases and 4 bases, there was a span of 12 bases. This CDR3 has 15 residues.

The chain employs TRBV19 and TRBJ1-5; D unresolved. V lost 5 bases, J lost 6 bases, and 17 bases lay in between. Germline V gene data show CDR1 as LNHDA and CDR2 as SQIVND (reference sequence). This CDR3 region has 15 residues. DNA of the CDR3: TGTGCCAGTAGTTACCCGACCTATCCGTCTCAGCCCCAGCATTTT. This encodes CASSYPTYPSQPQHF.

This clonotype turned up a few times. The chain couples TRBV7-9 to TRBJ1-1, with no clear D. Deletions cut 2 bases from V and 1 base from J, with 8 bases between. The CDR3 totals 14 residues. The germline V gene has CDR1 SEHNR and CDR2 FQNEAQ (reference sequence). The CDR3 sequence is CASSLMSGNTEAFF. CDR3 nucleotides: TGTGCCAGCAGCTTAATGTCCGGGAACACTGAAGCTTTCTTT.

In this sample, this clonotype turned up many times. The CDR3: CSGSDTSNTEAFF. The CDR3 bases are TGCAGCGGATCCGACACCTCGAACACTGAAGCTTTCTTT. V is TRBV29-1 and J is TRBJ1-1; D gene unclear. V lost 7 bases and J lost 1, with 13 bases in between. Germline V gene sequence: CDR1 SQVTM, CDR2 ANQGSEA. The CDR3 is 13 amino acids.